Listed below are T cell receptor beta chains from one sample, sequenced in a study of blood T cell repertoires in COVID-19. Profiling relied on immunoSEQ multiplex PCR, and the TCRdb table lists in-frame clones only, not all of them. Of 93,000 or so clones listed, around 92% were seen once; the top ten hold around 3.8%. The sample was peripheral blood. The source is a woman aged 55-75 years with acute or convalescent COVID-19. Each CDR3 is given with its conserved first and last residue. The order of the fields is J gene, clone size, V gene, D gene, CDR3 protein, CDR3 DNA. The D gene is left open where the match is weak. Clone sizes are given selectively: once, few, many, or a class where the clone is expanded.

j_call: TRBJ1-5
clone_size: few
v_call: TRBV29-1
d_call: -
cdr3_aa: CSVEVGGKGNQPQHF
cdr3_nt: TGCAGCGTTGAAGTTGGGGGCAAGGGCAATCAGCCCCAGCATTTT

j_call: TRBJ2-5
clone_size: -
v_call: TRBV3-1/TRBV3-2
d_call: -
cdr3_aa: CASSNLGVTSQEQETQYF
cdr3_nt: TGTGCCAGCAGCAACTTAGGCGTAACTAGCCAGGAGCAAGAGACCCAGTACTTC

j_call: TRBJ2-1
clone_size: -
v_call: TRBV19
d_call: -
cdr3_aa: CASSNRSPTPGQFF
cdr3_nt: TGTGCCAGTAGTAACAGAAGCCCGACACCCGGGCAGTTCTTC

j_call: TRBJ1-5
clone_size: -
v_call: TRBV5-8
d_call: -
cdr3_aa: CASSHAGNSNQPQHF
cdr3_nt: TGTGCCAGCAGCCACGCAGGGAATAGCAATCAGCCCCAGCATTTT

j_call: TRBJ1-1
clone_size: -
v_call: TRBV5-1
d_call: TRBD1
cdr3_aa: CASSSAGTATEAFF
cdr3_nt: TGCGCCAGCAGCTCGGCAGGGACAGCGACAGAAGCTTTCTTT

j_call: TRBJ1-6
clone_size: few
v_call: TRBV24-1
d_call: -
cdr3_aa: CAATPNSPLHF
cdr3_nt: TGTGCCGCGACACCTAATTCACCCCTCCACTTT

j_call: TRBJ1-2
clone_size: -
v_call: TRBV28
d_call: -
cdr3_aa: CASSPGTLGYTF
cdr3_nt: TGTGCCAGCAGTCCGGGGACATTGGGCTACACCTTC

j_call: TRBJ2-2
clone_size: -
v_call: TRBV7-2
d_call: TRBD1
cdr3_aa: CASSAQGAGTGELFF
cdr3_nt: TGTGCCAGCAGCGCACAGGGGGCGGGTACCGGGGAGCTGTTTTTT

j_call: TRBJ1-2
clone_size: -
v_call: TRBV5-6
d_call: -
cdr3_aa: CASSPNQQGYTF
cdr3_nt: TGTGCCAGCAGCCCAAACCAACAGGGCTACACCTTC

j_call: TRBJ1-2
clone_size: -
v_call: TRBV2
d_call: -
cdr3_aa: CASVKETGTYGYTF
cdr3_nt: TGTGCCAGCGTAAAAGAAACAGGGACCTATGGCTACACCTTC

j_call: TRBJ2-7
clone_size: -
v_call: TRBV19
d_call: -
cdr3_aa: CASSSAGRTHEQYF
cdr3_nt: TGTGCCAGTAGTAGTGCAGGGAGGACGCACGAGCAGTACTTC

j_call: TRBJ1-1
clone_size: once
v_call: TRBV5-1
d_call: -
cdr3_aa: CASSRPDSNTEAFF
cdr3_nt: TGCGCCAGCAGCCGACCCGACAGCAACACTGAAGCTTTCTTT

j_call: TRBJ2-5
clone_size: -
v_call: TRBV6-5
d_call: -
cdr3_aa: CASSYSSEETQYF
cdr3_nt: TGTGCCAGCAGTTACTCGTCAGAAGAGACCCAGTACTTC

j_call: TRBJ1-5
clone_size: -
v_call: TRBV27
d_call: -
cdr3_aa: CASRVSRQETNQPQHF
cdr3_nt: TGTGCCAGCAGGGTGTCACGACAGGAGACGAATCAGCCCCAGCATTTT

j_call: TRBJ1-4
clone_size: -
v_call: TRBV6-1
d_call: -
cdr3_aa: CASSASSLGGGPNEKLFF
cdr3_nt: TGTGCCAGCAGTGCCTCCTCACTCGGAGGAGGGCCTAATGAAAAACTGTTTTTT